What follows describes a single T cell receptor (beta chain). This sample stems from a study of control samples from healthy donors and cancer patients. Only in-frame clones appear in the TCRdb table, and some are missing; sequencing was by immunoSEQ multiplex PCR. The data hold around 100,000 clones, with more than 85% observed a single time. Germline V gives CDR1 SGHVS, CDR2 FQNEAQ. With 2 bases clipped from V and 2 bases from J, the junction kept 6 bases outside the gene matches. This CDR3 is built from 16 residues. The J gene is TRBJ2-3, the V gene TRBV7-8, with 8 positions matching TRBD1. The sequence was obtained from a man aged 55 to 70 with lung cancer. Material: PBMCs. Here the CDR3 reads CASSLLRTGLTDTQYF. CDR3 in DNA: TGTGCCAGCAGCTTATTGCGGACAGGGCTCACAGATACGCAGTATTTT. Full variable domain (remainder filled in from reference TRBV7-8 and TRBJ2-3): GAGVSQSPRYKVAKRGQDVALRCDPISGHVSLFWYQQALGQGPEFLTYFQNEAQLDKSGLPSDRFFAERPEGSVSTLKIQRTQQEDSAVYLCASSLLRTGLTDTQYFGPGTRLTVL.